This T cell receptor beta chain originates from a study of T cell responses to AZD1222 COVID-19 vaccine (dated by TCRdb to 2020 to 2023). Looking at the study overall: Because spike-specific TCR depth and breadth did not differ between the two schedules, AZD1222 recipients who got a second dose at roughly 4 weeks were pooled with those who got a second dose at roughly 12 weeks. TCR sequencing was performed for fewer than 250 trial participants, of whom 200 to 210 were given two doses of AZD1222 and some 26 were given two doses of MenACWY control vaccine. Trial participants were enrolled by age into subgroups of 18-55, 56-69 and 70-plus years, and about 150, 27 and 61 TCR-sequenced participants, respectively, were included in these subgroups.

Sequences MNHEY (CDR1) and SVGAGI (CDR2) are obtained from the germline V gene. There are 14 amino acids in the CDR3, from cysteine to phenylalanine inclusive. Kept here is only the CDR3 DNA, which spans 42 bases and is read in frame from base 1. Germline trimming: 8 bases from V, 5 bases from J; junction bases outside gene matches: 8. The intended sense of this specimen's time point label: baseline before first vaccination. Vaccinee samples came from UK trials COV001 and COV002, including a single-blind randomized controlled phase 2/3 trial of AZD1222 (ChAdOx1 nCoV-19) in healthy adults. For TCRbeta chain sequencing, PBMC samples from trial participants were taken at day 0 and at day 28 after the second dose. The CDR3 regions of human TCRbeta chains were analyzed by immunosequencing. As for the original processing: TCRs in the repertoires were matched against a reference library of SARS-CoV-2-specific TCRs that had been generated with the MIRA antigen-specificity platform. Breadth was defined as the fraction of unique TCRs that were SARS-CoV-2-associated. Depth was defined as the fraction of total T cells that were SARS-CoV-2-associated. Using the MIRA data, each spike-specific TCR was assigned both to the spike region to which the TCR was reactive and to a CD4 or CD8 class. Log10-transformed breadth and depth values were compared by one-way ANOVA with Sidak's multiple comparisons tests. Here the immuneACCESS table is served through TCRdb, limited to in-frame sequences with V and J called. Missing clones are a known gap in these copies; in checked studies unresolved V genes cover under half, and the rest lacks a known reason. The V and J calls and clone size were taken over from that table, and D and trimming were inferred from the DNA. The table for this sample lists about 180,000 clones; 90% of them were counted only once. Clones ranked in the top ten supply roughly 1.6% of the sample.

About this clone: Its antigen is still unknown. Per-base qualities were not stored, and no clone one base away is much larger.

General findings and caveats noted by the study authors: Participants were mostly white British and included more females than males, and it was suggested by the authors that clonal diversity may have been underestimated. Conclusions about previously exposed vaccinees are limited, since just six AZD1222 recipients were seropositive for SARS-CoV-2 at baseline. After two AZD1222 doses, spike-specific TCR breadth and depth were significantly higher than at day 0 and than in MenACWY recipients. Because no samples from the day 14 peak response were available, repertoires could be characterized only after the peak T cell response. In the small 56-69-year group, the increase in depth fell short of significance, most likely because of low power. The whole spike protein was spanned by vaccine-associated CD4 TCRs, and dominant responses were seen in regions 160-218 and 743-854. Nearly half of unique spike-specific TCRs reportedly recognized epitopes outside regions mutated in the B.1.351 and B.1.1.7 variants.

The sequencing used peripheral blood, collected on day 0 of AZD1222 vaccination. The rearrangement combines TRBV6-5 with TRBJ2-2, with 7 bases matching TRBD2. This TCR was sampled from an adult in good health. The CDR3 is CASWGLPDTGELFF. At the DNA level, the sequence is TGTGCCAGCTGGGGACTACCCGATACCGGGGAGCTGTTTTTT.